This TCR beta chain was recovered during a study of blood T cells in healthy people across ages. Study background: About one barcoded TCR beta cDNA was captured per two T cells. Study results and caveats: As naive T cell percentage varied, TCR beta diversity correlated strongly with it.

Germline CDR1 reads MDHEN; CDR2 reads SYDVKM. The CDR3 length is 14 residues. V was pared by 5 bases and J by 3 bases, with 4 bases of the junction left unmatched. This clonotype was counted many times. Its specificity is not known. Next came a second PCR, run for about 6 to 12 cycles, which used a sample-barcoded 5' primer along with a J-beta primer mix. Each TCR beta cDNA got a 12-nucleotide random molecular identifier. TCRdb passed the 5' RACE reads through MiXCR, listing each CDR3 protein once. In the table there are about 670,000 distinct CDR3 sequences, approximately 40% of which are singletons. Specimen: blood. The TCR comes from an older man in good health. The rearrangement uses TRBV28 and TRBJ2-7, with 10 nucleotides matching TRBD1. CDR3 bases: TGTGCCAGCAGTCGACAGGGGGCAAACTACGAGCAGTACTTC. This sequence encodes CASSRQGANYEQYF.